The table lists the clone carrying this T cell receptor (beta chain) with many counts. These data originate in a study of T cells in Graves' hyperthyroidism and ophthalmopathy. About the research overall: Initial diagnosis, before any treatment, was when peripheral blood was collected.

The TCR beta CDR3 regions underwent amplification using RNA transcripts as the source. The study used the HTBI primer set for a first-round RT-PCR of the TCR CDR3. TCRdb reanalysed the multiplex PCR reads using MiXCR and keeps one entry per CDR3 protein. In the table there are 350,000 or so distinct CDR3 sequences, 15% to 20% of which are singletons. The CDR3 consists of 13 residues. CDR1 and CDR2 from the germline V gene are GTSNPN and SVGIG (reference sequence). Trimming stripped 2 bases from V and 5 bases from J, with 12 bases between. The authors took PBMCs from 7.5 to 10 ml fresh peripheral blood.

The TCR originated in a woman aged 40 to 50 with Graves' ophthalmopathy. Specimen: blood. V is TRBV30 and J is TRBJ2-5, with D perhaps matching TRBD2 (5 bases). The chain's CDR3 is CAWSRGEWETQYF. Here the CDR3 DNA reads TGTGCCTGGAGTCGGGGAGAGTGGGAGACCCAGTACTTC.